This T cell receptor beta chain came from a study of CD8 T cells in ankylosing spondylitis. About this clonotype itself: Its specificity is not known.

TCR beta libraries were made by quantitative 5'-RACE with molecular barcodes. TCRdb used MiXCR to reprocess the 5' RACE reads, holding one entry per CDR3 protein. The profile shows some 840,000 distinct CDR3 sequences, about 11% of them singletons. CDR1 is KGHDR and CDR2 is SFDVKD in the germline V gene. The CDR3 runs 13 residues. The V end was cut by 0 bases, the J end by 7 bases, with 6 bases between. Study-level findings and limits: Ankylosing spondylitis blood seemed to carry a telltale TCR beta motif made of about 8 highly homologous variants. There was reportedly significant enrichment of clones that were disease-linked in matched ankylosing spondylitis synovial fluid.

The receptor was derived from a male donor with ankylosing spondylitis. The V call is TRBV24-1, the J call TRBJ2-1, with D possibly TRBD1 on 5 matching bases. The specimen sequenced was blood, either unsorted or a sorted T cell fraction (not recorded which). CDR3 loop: CATSDLRGNEQFF. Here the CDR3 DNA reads TGTGCCACCAGTGATTTGAGGGGAAATGAGCAGTTCTTC.